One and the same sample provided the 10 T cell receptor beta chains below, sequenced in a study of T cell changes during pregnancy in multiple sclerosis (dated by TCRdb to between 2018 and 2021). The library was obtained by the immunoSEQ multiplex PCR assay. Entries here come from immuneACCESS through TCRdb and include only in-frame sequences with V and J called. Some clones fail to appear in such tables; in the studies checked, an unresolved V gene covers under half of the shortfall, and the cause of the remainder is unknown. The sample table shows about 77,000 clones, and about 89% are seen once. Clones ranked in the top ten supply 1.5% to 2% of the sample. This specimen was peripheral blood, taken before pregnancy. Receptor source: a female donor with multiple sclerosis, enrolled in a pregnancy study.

The CDR3 coding sequence is TGCGCCAGCAGCCCCTTCTACAATGAGCAGTTCTTC. It is translated as CASSPFYNEQFF. The chain employs TRBV5-1 and TRBJ2-1; no firm D call. Germline CDR1 and CDR2: SGHRS and YFSETQ. The CDR3 consists of 12 residues. The V end was cut by 4 bases, the J end by 3 bases, with 5 bases between.

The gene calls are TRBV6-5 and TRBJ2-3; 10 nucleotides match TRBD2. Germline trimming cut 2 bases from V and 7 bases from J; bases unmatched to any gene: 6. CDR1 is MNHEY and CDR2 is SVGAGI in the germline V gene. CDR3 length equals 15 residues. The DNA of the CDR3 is TGTGCCAGCAGTTACGCAGCGGGGGGGCCGAATACGCAGTATTTT. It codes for CASSYAAGGPNTQYF.

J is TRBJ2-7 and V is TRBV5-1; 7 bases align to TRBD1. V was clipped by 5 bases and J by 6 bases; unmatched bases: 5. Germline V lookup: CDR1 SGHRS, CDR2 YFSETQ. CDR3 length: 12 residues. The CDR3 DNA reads TGCGCCAGCAGATGGGACAGACTCGAGCAGTACTTC. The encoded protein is CASRWDRLEQYF. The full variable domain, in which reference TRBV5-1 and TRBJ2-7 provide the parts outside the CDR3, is KAGVTQTPRYLIKTRGQQVTLSCSPISGHRSVSWYQQTPGQGLQFLFEYFSETQRNKGNFPGRFSGRQFSNSRSEMNVSTLELGDSALYLCASRWDRLEQYFGPGTRLTVT.

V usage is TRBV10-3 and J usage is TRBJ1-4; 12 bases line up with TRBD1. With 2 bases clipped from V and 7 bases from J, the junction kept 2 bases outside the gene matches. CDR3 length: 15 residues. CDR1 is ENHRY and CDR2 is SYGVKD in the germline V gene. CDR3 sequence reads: CAISEPGQGAEKLFF. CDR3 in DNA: TGTGCCATCAGTGAGCCGGGACAGGGGGCTGAAAAACTGTTTTTT.

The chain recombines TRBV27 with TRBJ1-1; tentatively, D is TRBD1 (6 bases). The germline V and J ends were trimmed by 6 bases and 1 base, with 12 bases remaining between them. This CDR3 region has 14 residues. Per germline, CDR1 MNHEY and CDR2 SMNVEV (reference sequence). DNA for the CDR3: TGTGCCAGCAGCCGAACGGACAGGAACACTGAAGCTTTCTTT. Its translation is CASSRTDRNTEAFF.

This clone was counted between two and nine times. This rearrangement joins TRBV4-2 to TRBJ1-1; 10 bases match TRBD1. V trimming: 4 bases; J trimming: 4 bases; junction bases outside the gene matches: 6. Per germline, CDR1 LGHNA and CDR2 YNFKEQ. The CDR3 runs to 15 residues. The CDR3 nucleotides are TGTGCCAGCAGCCCCGACCGGACAGGGGGCACTGAAGCTTTCTTT. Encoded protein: CASSPDRTGGTEAFF.

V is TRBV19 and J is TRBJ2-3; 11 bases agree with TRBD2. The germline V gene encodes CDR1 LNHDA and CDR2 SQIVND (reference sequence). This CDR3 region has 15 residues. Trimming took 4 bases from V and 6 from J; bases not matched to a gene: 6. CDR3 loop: CASSRLAGGLDTQYF. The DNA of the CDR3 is TGTGCCAGTAGTAGGTTAGCGGGGGGGCTCGATACGCAGTATTTT.

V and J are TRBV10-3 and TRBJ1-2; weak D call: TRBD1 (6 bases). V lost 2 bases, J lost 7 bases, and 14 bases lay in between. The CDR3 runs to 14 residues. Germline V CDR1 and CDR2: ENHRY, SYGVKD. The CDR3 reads CAISERTATGGYTF. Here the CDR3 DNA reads TGTGCCATCAGTGAGAGGACGGCGACAGGTGGCTACACCTTC.

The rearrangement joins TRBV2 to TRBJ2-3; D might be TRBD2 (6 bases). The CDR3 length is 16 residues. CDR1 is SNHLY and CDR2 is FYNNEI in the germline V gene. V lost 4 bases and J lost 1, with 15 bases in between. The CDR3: CASSGRLGEGTDTQYF. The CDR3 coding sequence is TGTGCCAGCAGTGGTAGATTAGGGGAGGGCACAGATACGCAGTATTTT.

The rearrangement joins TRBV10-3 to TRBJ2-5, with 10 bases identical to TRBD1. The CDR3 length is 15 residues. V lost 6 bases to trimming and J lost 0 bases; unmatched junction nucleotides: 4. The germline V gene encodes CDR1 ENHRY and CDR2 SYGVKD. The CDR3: CAISPGQGYQETQYF. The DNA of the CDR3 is TGTGCCATCAGCCCGGGACAGGGGTACCAAGAGACCCAGTACTTC.